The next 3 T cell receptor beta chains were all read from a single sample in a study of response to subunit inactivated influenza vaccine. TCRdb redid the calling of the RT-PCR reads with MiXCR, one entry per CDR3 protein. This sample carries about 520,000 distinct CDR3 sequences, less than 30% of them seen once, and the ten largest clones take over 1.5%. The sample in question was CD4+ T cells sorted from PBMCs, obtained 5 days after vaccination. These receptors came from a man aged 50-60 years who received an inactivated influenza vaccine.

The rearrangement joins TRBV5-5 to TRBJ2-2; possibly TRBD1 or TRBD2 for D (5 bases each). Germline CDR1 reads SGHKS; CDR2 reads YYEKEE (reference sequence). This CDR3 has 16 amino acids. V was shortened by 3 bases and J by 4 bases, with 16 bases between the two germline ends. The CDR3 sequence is CASSWARGRGTGELFF. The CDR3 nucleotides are TGTGCCAGCAGCTGGGCCCGGGGAAGGGGCACCGGGGAGCTGTTTTTT.

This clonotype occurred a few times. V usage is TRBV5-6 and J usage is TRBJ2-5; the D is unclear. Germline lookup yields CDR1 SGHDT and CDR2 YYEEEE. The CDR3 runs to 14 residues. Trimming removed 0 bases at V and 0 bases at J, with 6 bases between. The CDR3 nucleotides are TGTGCCAGCAGCTTGGGCATATACCAAGAGACCCAGTACTTC. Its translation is CASSLGIYQETQYF.

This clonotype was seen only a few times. The CDR3 DNA reads TGTGCCAGCAGCTCAGGCTCTACCTCGCCAGGGGAAGAGACCCAGTACTTC. Translated: CASSSGSTSPGEETQYF. This chain connects TRBV11-3 to TRBJ2-5; TRBD1 is a possible D gene (6 bases). Germline assignment: CDR1 SGHNT and CDR2 YENEEA. The germline V and J ends were trimmed by 4 bases and 3 bases, with 21 bases remaining between them. The length of the CDR3 is 17 residues.